This T cell receptor (beta chain) stems from a study of OX40 agonist ivuxolimab in advanced cancers. Study context: At about 81% male, the cohort had a mean age of 60 years, ranging from roughly 20 to 90. It was permissible to have had prior anti-PD-1, anti-PD-L1 or anti-CTLA-4 therapy, and about 40% had some.

The method was immunoSEQ multiplex PCR; TCRdb's version includes in-frame clones alone and lacks a portion of them. The sample shows 70,000 to 85,000 clones, roughly nine tenths of them seen only once. Trimming stripped 6 bases from V and 4 bases from J, with 9 bases between. Germline V lookup: CDR1 MRHNA, CDR2 SNTAGT. The CDR3 length is 13 residues. The V and J genes are TRBV6-4 and TRBJ2-2, with no clear D. The sample consisted of CD4+ or CD8+ T cells sorted from blood, taken in a trial of the OX40 agonist ivuxolimab. The TCR was taken from an adult with an advanced solid tumor such as melanoma, head and neck, liver or kidney cancer. CDR3 bases: TGTGCCAGCAGGAAGACGGGCACCGGGGAGCTGTTTTTT. Translating it yields CASRKTGTGELFF.